This TCR beta chain comes out of a study of monozygotic twins with inflammatory bowel disease. With respect to this clonotype: Its antigen is as yet unknown.

TCRdb re-called the 5' RACE reads; every CDR3 protein appears as one record, without DNA. The specimen's table records some 190,000 distinct CDR3 sequences. The germline gives CDR1 LGHDT, CDR2 YNNKEL (reference sequence). This CDR3 is 14 amino acids long. Findings of the study overall: Concordant and discordant twins showed no difference in repertoire similarity, possibly from limited power.

The sequenced sample consisted of blood. The chain employs TRBV3-1 and TRBJ2-7; TCRdb indicates TRBD1, and absent DNA this call remains unverified. The TCR was taken from a human donor with ulcerative colitis or Crohn's disease, or a healthy co-twin of an affected twin (not recorded which). CDR3 sequence: CASSQEAGVYEQYF.